This entry features one T cell receptor (beta chain) sequence. The sample holds a few counts of this clonotype. The antigen it binds to is not known. Base qualities are not recorded, but no much larger clone differs from it by a single base. This sample is part of a study of response to subunit inactivated influenza vaccine (dated by TCRdb to the late 2010s). With respect to the entire study: Deep quantitative T cell receptor repertoire profiling was used in the study to track responses to a trivalent subunit inactivated influenza vaccine. Here is what the overall study found, with its caveats: The authors suggested that each seasonal influenza vaccination may recruit only a limited number of new T cells.

CDR1 and CDR2, looked up from the germline V gene, are KGHDR and SFDVKD. The CDR3 has 14 amino acids, counting the end cysteine and phenylalanine. This entry keeps only the CDR3 DNA: 42 bases, framed from base 1. V ends up 9 bases short and J 6 bases short, with an unmatched junction base count of 10. The library was made by RT-PCR. TCRdb shows the sequencer as Illumina HiSeq 2500. TCRdb itself trimmed the public reads at Q25 with fastp, ran MiXCR and retained productive beta chains. Rows are unified per CDR3 protein, each entry keeping the most common DNA and genes. This sample is represented by about 700,000 distinct CDR3 sequences; around 14% of them were singletons. The ten largest clones capture more than 9% of the sample.

This receptor was obtained from a man aged 50 to 59 who received an inactivated influenza vaccine. Donor details come from another sample of the same person, matched by shared clones. The chain was built from TRBV24-1 and TRBJ2-1, with 7 central nucleotides matching TRBD2. The material was PBMCs from blood, obtained less than 13 days after vaccination. The CDR3 region: CATLGGSSINEQFF. The DNA sequence is as follows: TGTGCCACCCTGGGGGGGTCCTCGATCAATGAGCAGTTCTTC.